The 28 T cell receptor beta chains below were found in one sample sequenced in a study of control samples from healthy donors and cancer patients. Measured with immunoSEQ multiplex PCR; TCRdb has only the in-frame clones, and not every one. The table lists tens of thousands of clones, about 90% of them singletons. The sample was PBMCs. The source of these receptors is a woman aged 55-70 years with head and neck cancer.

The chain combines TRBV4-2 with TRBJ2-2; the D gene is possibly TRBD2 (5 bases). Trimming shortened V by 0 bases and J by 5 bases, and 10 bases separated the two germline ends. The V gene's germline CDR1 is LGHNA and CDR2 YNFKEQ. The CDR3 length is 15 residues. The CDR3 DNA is TGTGCCAGCAGCCAAGATATAGCGACAACCGGGGAGCTGTTTTTT. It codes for CASSQDIATTGELFF.

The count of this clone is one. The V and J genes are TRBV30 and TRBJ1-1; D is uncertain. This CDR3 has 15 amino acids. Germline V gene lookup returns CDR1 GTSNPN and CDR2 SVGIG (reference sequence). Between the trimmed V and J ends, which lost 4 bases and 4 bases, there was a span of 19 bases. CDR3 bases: TGTGCCTGGACCTCATCCATTTTTGGAACCACTGAAGCTTTCTTT. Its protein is CAWTSSIFGTTEAFF. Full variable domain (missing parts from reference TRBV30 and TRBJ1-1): SQTIHQWPATLVQPVGSPLSLECTVEGTSNPNLYWYRQAAGRGLQLLFYSVGIGQISSEVPQNLSASRPQDRQFILSSKKLLLSDSGFYLCAWTSSIFGTTEAFFGQGTRLTVV.

The CDR3 DNA reads TGTGCCAGCAGCGTCGAGTACAATGAGCAGTTCTTC. It translates to CASSVEYNEQFF. The chain employs TRBV9 and TRBJ2-1; the D is unclear. Germline V gene data show CDR1 as SGDLS and CDR2 as YYNGEE. CDR3 length: 12 residues. With 2 bases removed from V and 4 bases from J, the gap between germline ends came to 4 bases.

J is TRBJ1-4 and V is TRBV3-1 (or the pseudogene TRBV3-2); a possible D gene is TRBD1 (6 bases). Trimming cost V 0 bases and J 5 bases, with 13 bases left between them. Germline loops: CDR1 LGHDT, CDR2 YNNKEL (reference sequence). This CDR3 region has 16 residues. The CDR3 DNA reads TGTGCCAGCAGCCAAGATCGGGGGCAAGTCAATGAAAAACTGTTTTTT. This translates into CASSQDRGQVNEKLFF.

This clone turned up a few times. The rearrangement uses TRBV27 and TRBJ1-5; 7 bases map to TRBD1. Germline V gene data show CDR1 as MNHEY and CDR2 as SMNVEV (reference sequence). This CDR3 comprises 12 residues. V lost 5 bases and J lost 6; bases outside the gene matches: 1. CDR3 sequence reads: CASSRQGQPQHF. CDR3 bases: TGTGCCAGCAGTAGACAGGGTCAGCCCCAGCATTTT.

The CDR3 here is CASSSGTSGYTDTQYF. CDR3 in DNA: TGTGCCAGCAGTTCCGGGACTAGCGGATACACAGATACGCAGTATTTT. The rearrangement joins TRBV28 to TRBJ2-3; TRBD2 matches at 11 bases. Germline assignment: CDR1 MDHEN and CDR2 SYDVKM. Losses at the gene ends were 4 bases for V and 2 bases for J; bases not matched to a gene: 5. CDR3 length: 16 residues.

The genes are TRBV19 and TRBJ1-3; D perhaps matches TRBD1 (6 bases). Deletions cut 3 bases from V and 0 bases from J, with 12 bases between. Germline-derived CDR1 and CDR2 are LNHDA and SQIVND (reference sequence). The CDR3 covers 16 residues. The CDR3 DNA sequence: TGTGCCAGTAGTATGGGGACATCCGACTCTGGAAACACCATATATTTT. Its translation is CASSMGTSDSGNTIYF.

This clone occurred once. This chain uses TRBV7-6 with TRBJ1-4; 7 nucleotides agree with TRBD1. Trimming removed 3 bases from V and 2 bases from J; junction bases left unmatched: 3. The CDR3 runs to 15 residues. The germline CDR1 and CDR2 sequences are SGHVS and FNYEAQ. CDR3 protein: CASSFGTATNEKLFF. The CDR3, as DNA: TGTGCCAGCAGCTTCGGGACAGCCACTAATGAAAAACTGTTTTTT.

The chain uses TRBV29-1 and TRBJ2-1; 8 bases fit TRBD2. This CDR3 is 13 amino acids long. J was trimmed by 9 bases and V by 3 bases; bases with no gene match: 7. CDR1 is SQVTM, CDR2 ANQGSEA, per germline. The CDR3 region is CSVDSGSGAEQFF. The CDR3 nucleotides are TGCAGCGTTGACAGCGGGAGTGGGGCTGAGCAGTTCTTC.

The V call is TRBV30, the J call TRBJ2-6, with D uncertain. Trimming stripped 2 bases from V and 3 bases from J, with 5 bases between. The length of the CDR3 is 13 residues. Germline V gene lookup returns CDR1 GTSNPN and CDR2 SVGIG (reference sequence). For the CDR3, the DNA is TGTGCCTGGAGTATAGGTGGGGCCAACGTCCTGACTTTC. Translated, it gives CAWSIGGANVLTF. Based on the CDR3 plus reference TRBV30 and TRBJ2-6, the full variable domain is SQTIHQWPATLVQPVGSPLSLECTVEGTSNPNLYWYRQAAGRGLQLLFYSVGIGQISSEVPQNLSASRPQDRQFILSSKKLLLSDSGFYLCAWSIGGANVLTFGAGSRLTVL.

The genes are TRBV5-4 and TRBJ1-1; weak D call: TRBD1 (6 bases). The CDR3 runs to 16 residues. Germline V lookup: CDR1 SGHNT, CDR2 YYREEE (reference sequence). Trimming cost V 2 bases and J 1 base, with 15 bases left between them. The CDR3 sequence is CASSLTGRGSNTEAFF. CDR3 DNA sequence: TGTGCCAGCAGCTTAACAGGGAGAGGATCGAACACTGAAGCTTTCTTT.

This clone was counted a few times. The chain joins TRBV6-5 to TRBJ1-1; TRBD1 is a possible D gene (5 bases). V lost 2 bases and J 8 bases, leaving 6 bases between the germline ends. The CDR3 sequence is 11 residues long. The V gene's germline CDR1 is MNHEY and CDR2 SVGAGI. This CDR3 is CASSYRGEAFF. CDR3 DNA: TGTGCCAGCAGTTACAGGGGAGAAGCTTTCTTT.

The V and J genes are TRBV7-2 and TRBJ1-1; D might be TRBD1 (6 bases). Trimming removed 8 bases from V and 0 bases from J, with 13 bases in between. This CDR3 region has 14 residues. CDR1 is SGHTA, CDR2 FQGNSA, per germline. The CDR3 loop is CASLTGTMNTEAFF. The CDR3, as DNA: TGTGCCAGCTTGACCGGGACAATGAACACTGAAGCTTTCTTT.

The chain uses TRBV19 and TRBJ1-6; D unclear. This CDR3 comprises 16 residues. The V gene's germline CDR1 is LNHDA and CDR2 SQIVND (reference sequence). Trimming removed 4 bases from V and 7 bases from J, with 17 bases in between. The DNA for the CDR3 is TGTGCCAGTAGTACTTTCGCCCAGGTTCGGAATTCACCCCTCCACTTT. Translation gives CASSTFAQVRNSPLHF.

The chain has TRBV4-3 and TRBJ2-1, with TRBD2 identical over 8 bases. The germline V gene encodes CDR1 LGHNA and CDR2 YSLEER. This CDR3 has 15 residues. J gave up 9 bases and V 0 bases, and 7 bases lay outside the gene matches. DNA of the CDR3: TGCGCCAGCAGCCAAGATCGGGCTAGCGGGTTTGAGCAGTTCTTC. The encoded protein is CASSQDRASGFEQFF.

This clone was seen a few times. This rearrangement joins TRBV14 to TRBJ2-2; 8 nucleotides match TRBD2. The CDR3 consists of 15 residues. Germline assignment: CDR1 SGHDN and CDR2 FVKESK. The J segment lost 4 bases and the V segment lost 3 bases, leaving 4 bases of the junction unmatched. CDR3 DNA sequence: TGTGCCAGCAGCCAGGGGCTAGCGGGCACCGGGGAGCTGTTTTTT. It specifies CASSQGLAGTGELFF.

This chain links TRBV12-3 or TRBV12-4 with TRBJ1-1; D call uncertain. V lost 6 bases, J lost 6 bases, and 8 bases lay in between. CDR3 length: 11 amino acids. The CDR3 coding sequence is TGTGCCAGCAGCTTCGTACCTGAAGCTTTCTTT. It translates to CASSFVPEAFF.

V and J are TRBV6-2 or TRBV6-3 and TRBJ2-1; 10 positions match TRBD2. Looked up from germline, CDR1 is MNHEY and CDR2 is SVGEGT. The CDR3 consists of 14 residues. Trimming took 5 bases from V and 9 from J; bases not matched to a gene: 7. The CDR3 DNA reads TGTGCCAGCAGTGCAAGCGGGAGGGCCAGTGAGCAGTTCTTC. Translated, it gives CASSASGRASEQFF.

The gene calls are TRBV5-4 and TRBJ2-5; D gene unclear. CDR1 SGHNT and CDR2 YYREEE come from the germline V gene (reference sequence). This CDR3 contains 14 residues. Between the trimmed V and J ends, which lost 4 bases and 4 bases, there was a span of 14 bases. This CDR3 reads CASSPARGRETQYF. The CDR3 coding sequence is TGTGCCAGCAGCCCCGCGCGCGGACGAGAGACCCAGTACTTC.

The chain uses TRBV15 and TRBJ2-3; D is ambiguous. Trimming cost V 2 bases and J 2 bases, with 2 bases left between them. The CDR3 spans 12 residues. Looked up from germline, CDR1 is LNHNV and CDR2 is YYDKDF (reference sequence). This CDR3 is CATSRNTDTQYF. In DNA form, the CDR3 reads TGTGCCACCAGCAGAAACACAGATACGCAGTATTTT.

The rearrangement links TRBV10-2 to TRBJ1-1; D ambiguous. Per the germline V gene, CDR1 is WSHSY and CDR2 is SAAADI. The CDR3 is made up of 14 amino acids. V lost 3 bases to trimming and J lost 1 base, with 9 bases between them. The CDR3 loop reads CASSDFSTNTEAFF. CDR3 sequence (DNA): TGCGCCAGCAGTGATTTCTCCACGAACACTGAAGCTTTCTTT.

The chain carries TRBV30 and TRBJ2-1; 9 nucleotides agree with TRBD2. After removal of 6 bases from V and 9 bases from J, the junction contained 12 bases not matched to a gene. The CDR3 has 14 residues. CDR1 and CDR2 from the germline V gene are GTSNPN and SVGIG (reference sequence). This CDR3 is CACKNSGSPPEQFF. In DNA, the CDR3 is TGTGCCTGTAAGAATAGCGGGAGTCCCCCTGAGCAGTTCTTC. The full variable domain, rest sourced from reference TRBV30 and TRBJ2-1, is SQTIHQWPATLVQPVGSPLSLECTVEGTSNPNLYWYRQAAGRGLQLLFYSVGIGQISSEVPQNLSASRPQDRQFILSSKKLLLSDSGFYLCACKNSGSPPEQFFGPGTRLTVL.

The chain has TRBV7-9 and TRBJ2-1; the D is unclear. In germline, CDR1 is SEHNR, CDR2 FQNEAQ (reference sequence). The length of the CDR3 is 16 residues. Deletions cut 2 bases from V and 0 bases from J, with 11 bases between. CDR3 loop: CASSLSAGNSYNEQFF. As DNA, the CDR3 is TGTGCCAGCAGCTTATCAGCAGGAAACTCCTACAATGAGCAGTTCTTC.

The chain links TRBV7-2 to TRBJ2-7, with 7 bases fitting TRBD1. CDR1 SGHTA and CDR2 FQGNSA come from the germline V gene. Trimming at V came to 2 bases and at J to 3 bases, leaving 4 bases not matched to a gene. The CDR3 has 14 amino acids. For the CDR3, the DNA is TGTGCCAGCAGCTTACGGACAGGCAACTACGAGCAGTACTTC. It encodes CASSLRTGNYEQYF.

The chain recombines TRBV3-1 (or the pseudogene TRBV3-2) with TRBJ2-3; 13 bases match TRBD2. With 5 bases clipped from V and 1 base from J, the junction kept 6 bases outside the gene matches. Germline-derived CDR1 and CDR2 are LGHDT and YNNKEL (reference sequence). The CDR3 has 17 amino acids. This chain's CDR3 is CASSLRTSGRGTDTQYF. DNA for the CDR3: TGTGCCAGCAGCTTACGTACTAGCGGGAGGGGCACAGATACGCAGTATTTT.

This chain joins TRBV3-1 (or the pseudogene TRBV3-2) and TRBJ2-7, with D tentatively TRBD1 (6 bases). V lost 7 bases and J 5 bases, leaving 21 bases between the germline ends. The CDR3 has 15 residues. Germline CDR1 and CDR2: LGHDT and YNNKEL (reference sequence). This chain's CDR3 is CASTRETGSGDEQYF. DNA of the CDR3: TGTGCCAGCACGAGAGAAACAGGGTCTGGGGACGAGCAGTACTTC.

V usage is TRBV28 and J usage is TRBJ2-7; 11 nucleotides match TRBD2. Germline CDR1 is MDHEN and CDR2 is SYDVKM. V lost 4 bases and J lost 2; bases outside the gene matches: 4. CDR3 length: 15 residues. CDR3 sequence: CASSYGTSGPYEQYF. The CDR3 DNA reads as TGTGCCAGCAGTTACGGGACTAGCGGTCCCTACGAGCAGTACTTC.

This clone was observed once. The CDR3 sequence: CAWSGVGQGVNEQFF. CDR3 coding DNA: TGTGCCTGGAGTGGGGTTGGACAGGGGGTCAATGAGCAGTTCTTC. The chain is built from TRBV30 and TRBJ2-1, with TRBD1 matching over 10 bases. The CDR3 spans 15 residues. The junction had 6 bases not matched to a gene; V was cut back by 1 base and J by 6 bases. Germline CDR1 and CDR2: GTSNPN and SVGIG (reference sequence).